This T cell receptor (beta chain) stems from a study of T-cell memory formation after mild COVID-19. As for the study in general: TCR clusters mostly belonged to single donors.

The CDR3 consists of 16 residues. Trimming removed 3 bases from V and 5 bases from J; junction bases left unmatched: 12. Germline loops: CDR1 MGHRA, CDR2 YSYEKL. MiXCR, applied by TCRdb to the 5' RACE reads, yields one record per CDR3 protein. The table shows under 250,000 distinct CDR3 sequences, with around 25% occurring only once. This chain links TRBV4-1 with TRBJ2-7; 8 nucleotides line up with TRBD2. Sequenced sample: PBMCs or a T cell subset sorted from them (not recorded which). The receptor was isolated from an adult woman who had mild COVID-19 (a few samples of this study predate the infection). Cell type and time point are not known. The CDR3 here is CASSHLSDGGDDEQYF. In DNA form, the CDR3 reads TGCGCCAGCAGCCACCTTTCTGACGGGGGGGATGACGAGCAGTACTTC.